These 5 T cell receptor beta chains originate from one sample sequenced in a study of blood T cell repertoires in COVID-19. Sequencing was performed with immunoSEQ multiplex PCR; in TCRdb, only in-frame clones are kept and a portion is missing. This table holds roughly 81,000 clones, about 87% found once. Sequencing input: peripheral blood. The receptors derive from a man aged 40-49 years with acute or convalescent COVID-19.

This chain connects TRBV3-1 (or the pseudogene TRBV3-2) to TRBJ2-1, with 9 bases that match TRBD2. CDR3 size: 12 residues. J was trimmed by 7 bases and V by 11 bases; bases with no gene match: 6. Per the germline V gene, CDR1 is LGHDT and CDR2 is YNNKEL (reference sequence). CDR3 sequence: CASGTSGNEQFF. The CDR3 nucleotides read TGTGCCTCGGGAACTAGCGGGAATGAGCAGTTCTTC.

V is TRBV11-3 and J is TRBJ2-2; the match to TRBD1 covers 7 bases. There are 15 residues in the CDR3. Trimming at V came to 4 bases and at J to 2 bases, leaving 4 bases not matched to a gene. Per germline, CDR1 SGHNT and CDR2 YENEEA. The DNA for the CDR3 is TGTGCCAGCAGCTCGGGACAGATAAACACCGGGGAGCTGTTTTTT. Its translation is CASSSGQINTGELFF.

The CDR3 DNA reads TGTGCCAGCGGTCAGGGGAGTGAAAAACTGTTTTTT. This codes for CASGQGSEKLFF. V gene TRBV6-5 combines with J gene TRBJ1-4; D is perhaps TRBD1 (6 bases). Trimming shortened V by 8 bases and J by 7 bases, and 11 bases separated the two germline ends. This CDR3 has 12 amino acids. Germline CDR1 is MNHEY and CDR2 is SVGAGI.

CDR3 protein: CASSLRASGNNEQFF. In DNA form, the CDR3 reads TGTGCCAGCAGCCTCCGGGCCTCCGGGAACAATGAGCAGTTCTTC. The V and J genes are TRBV6-5 and TRBJ2-1, with D possibly matching TRBD2 (5 bases). Germline loops: CDR1 MNHEY, CDR2 SVGAGI. Trimming took 6 bases from V and 5 from J, leaving 17 bases between them. The CDR3 consists of 15 residues.

The chain joins TRBV29-1 to TRBJ1-2; no definite D call. The CDR3 runs to 15 residues. V lost 2 bases and J 7 bases, leaving 20 bases between the germline ends. Germline values: CDR1 SQVTM, CDR2 ANQGSEA. The CDR3 DNA follows: TGCAGCGTTGAACCAGCCTTGAGCCCCGGCGGTGGCTACACCTTC. This translates into CSVEPALSPGGGYTF.